Below are 5 T cell receptor beta chains sequenced from a single sample in a study of yellow fever vaccine responses in identical twins. From the RT-PCR reads, TCRdb called clonotypes with MiXCR, one entry per CDR3 protein. The table includes about 6,900 distinct CDR3 sequences, 65% to 85% detected once. The sample was T cells from blood (PBMCs), unsorted or a sorted subset (not recorded which), taken before or after yellow fever vaccination (not recorded which). The receptors shown here come from a woman under 30 who received the yellow fever vaccine.

The chain is built from TRBV29-1 and TRBJ2-1, with TRBD2 matching 14 bases. Trimming removed 7 bases from V and 6 bases from J; junction bases left unmatched: 5. Germline V lookup: CDR1 SQVTM, CDR2 ANQGSEA. This CDR3 has 14 residues. CDR3 region: CSGLAGGPGNEQFF. The CDR3 DNA sequence: TGCAGCGGACTAGCGGGGGGGCCAGGCAATGAGCAGTTCTTC.

The chain employs TRBV19 and TRBJ1-5, with 8 bases that match TRBD1. Germline CDR1 LNHDA, CDR2 SQIVND (reference sequence). The CDR3 loop spans 14 amino acids. The V and J ends lost 7 bases and 7 bases, in that order; junction bases with no gene match: 9. CDR3 residues: CASTGQGVVQPQHF. Written as DNA, the CDR3 is TGTGCCAGTACCGGACAGGGCGTAGTCCAGCCCCAGCATTTT.

The chain links TRBV28 to TRBJ2-3, with D unresolved. V was cut by 2 bases and J by 0 bases, with 9 bases left in between. The CDR3 loop spans 15 amino acids. Germline values: CDR1 MDHEN, CDR2 SYDVKM. The CDR3 DNA reads as TGTGCCAGCAGTTTAGCGGCCGCTAGCACAGATACGCAGTATTTT. Translation gives CASSLAAASTDTQYF.

The chain joins TRBV19 to TRBJ2-1; no definite D call. Germline CDR1 and CDR2: LNHDA and SQIVND (reference sequence). The CDR3 sequence is 14 residues long. Trimming removed 3 bases from V and 6 bases from J, with 12 bases in between. The CDR3 coding sequence is TGTGCCAGTAGTATTCGATCGCAGCCCAATGAGCAGTTCTTC. Residues: CASSIRSQPNEQFF.

V gene TRBV9 combines with J gene TRBJ2-7; possible D gene TRBD2, 5 bases. Trimming took 4 bases from V and 2 from J, leaving 13 bases between them. This CDR3 comprises 14 residues. The germline V gene has CDR1 SGDLS and CDR2 YYNGEE. The CDR3 is CASSLEGATYEQYF. As DNA, the CDR3 is TGTGCCAGCAGCCTAGAGGGAGCAACCTACGAGCAGTACTTC.